The clone carrying this T cell receptor (beta chain) was seen at least ten times. This specimen comes from a study of breast tumors, draining lymph nodes, adjacent tissues. MiXCR was run by TCRdb on the multiplex PCR reads, yielding one entry per CDR3 protein. Among more than 20,000 distinct CDR3 sequences listed, around 23% were seen once. The J segment lost 7 bases and the V segment lost 2 bases, leaving 7 bases of the junction unmatched. This CDR3 has 14 residues. Germline assignment: CDR1 MNHEY and CDR2 SMNVEV (reference sequence). The TCR originated in a female donor with breast cancer. Some clones in this sample may be carry-over from other donors' samples. The sequenced sample consisted of breast tumor tissue. This chain uses TRBV27 with TRBJ1-2; 7 nucleotides match TRBD1. CDR3 in DNA: TGTGCCAGCAGTTTACGGACAGGATCGAGTGGCTACACCTTC. Translation: CASSLRTGSSGYTF.